These 12 T cell receptor beta chains share one sample of origin, sequenced in a study of T cell responses to AZD1222 COVID-19 vaccine. Some clones are missing from TCRdb's copy, which holds only in-frame ones; the method was immunoSEQ multiplex PCR. The repertoire holds approximately 150,000 clones, with over 90% as singletons. The material was peripheral blood, obtained on day 0 of AZD1222 vaccination. Receptors were obtained from an adult in good health.

This chain uses TRBV2 with TRBJ1-1, with D possibly matching TRBD1 (5 bases). Germline values: CDR1 SNHLY, CDR2 FYNNEI. This CDR3 is 14 amino acids long. V gave up 6 bases and J gave up 5 bases, with 16 bases separating them. CDR3 DNA: TGTGCCAGCAGGACTCAGGGAGATGGGACTGAAGCTTTCTTT. Protein sequence: CASRTQGDGTEAFF. Full variable domain (remainder filled in from reference TRBV2 and TRBJ1-1): EPEVTQTPSHQVTQMGQEVILRCVPISNHLYFYWYRQILGQKVEFLVSFYNNEISEKSEIFDDQFSVERPDGSNFTLKIRSTKLEDSAMYFCASRTQGDGTEAFFGQGTRLTVV.

The chain is built from TRBV5-1 and TRBJ1-2; 9 bases line up with TRBD1. The J segment lost 3 bases and the V segment lost 4 bases, leaving 4 bases of the junction unmatched. The CDR3 has 14 residues. CDR1 and CDR2 (germline): SGHRS, YFSETQ. CDR3 in DNA: TGCGCCAGCAGCAAGGACAGGGGTGACTATGGCTACACCTTC. Its protein is CASSKDRGDYGYTF.

In this sample, this clone turned up once. The V call is TRBV30, the J call TRBJ1-1; D unresolved. CDR1 GTSNPN and CDR2 SVGIG come from the germline V gene (reference sequence). The V end was cut by 2 bases, the J end by 6 bases, with 7 bases between. This CDR3 region has 11 residues. The CDR3 DNA sequence: TGTGCCTGGAGTTTGGCAGCTGAAGCTTTCTTT. It is translated as CAWSLAAEAFF.

This chain connects TRBV28 to TRBJ1-3; no clear D gene. With 7 bases removed from V and 0 bases from J, the gap between germline ends came to 10 bases. This CDR3 comprises 14 residues. Germline-derived CDR1 and CDR2 are MDHEN and SYDVKM. The CDR3 sequence is CASKQTYSGNTIYF. The CDR3 region has the DNA TGTGCCAGCAAACAGACGTACTCTGGAAACACCATATATTTT.

The V call is TRBV7-3, the J call TRBJ2-1, with TRBD2 as a possible D gene (6 bases). V was cut by 6 bases and J by 7 bases, with 10 bases left in between. The CDR3 sequence is 12 residues long. Germline CDR1 SGHTA, CDR2 FQGTGA. The CDR3 bases are TGTGCCAGCAGTGGCGGGGTTAATGAGCAGTTCTTC. Its protein is CASSGGVNEQFF. Full variable domain (outside the CDR3, taken from reference TRBV7-3 and TRBJ2-1): GAGVSQTPSNKVTEKGKYVELRCDPISGHTALYWYRQSLGQGPEFLIYFQGTGAADDSGLPNDRFFAVRPEGSVSTLKIQRTERGDSAVYLCASSGGVNEQFFGPGTRLTVL.

This CDR3 reads CATSRGTGAGGRYEQYF. The CDR3 nucleotides read TGTGCCACCAGCAGAGGTACGGGGGCCGGGGGCCGATACGAGCAGTACTTC. The V and J genes are TRBV15 and TRBJ2-7; D may match TRBD1 or TRBD2 (6 bases each). This CDR3 is 17 amino acids long. Germline V gives CDR1 LNHNV, CDR2 YYDKDF (reference sequence). Trimming removed 1 base from V and 4 bases from J, with 20 bases in between.

V gene TRBV19 combines with J gene TRBJ2-7; D is tentatively TRBD1 or TRBD2 (7 bases each). The V end lost 5 bases, the J end lost 1 base, and 12 bases lay between the germline ends. The CDR3 consists of 14 residues. Germline CDR1 reads LNHDA; CDR2 reads SQIVND (reference sequence). The CDR3 DNA reads as TGTGCCAGTAGTCCCAGGGGGGGATCCTACGAGCAGTACTTC. This translates into CASSPRGGSYEQYF. Together with reference TRBV19 and TRBJ2-7, the CDR3 gives the full variable domain: DGGITQSPKYLFRKEGQNVTLSCEQNLNHDAMYWYRQDPGQGLRLIYYSQIVNDFQKGDIAEGYSVSREKKESFPLTVTSAQKNPTAFYLCASSPRGGSYEQYFGPGTRLTVT.

CDR3 protein: CASSLALGKGSTEAFF. Written as DNA, the CDR3 is TGTGCCAGCAGCTTAGCGCTAGGGAAGGGGTCCACTGAAGCTTTCTTT. The V and J genes are TRBV7-6 and TRBJ1-1, with D possibly being TRBD1 (5 bases). The length of the CDR3 is 16 residues. V lost 0 bases and J 4 bases, leaving 15 bases between the germline ends. The germline gives CDR1 SGHVS, CDR2 FNYEAQ.

V is TRBV16 and J is TRBJ1-1; D is uncertain. CDR1 KGHSY and CDR2 FQNENV come from the germline V gene. This CDR3 comprises 13 residues. The V end was cut by 2 bases, the J end by 0 bases, with 4 bases between. CDR3 amino acids: CASSQKLNTEAFF. As DNA, the CDR3 is TGTGCCAGCAGCCAAAAACTGAACACTGAAGCTTTCTTT.

The chain combines TRBV15 with TRBJ2-2, with 7 bases identical to TRBD2. This CDR3 region has 17 residues. From germline, CDR1 is LNHNV and CDR2 YYDKDF (reference sequence). V dropped 4 bases and J dropped 0; count of bases not matched to a gene: 8. The CDR3 sequence is CATSTLGRDANTGELFF. CDR3 sequence (DNA): TGTGCCACCAGCACCTTAGGGAGGGACGCGAACACCGGGGAGCTGTTTTTT.

The chain couples TRBV2 to TRBJ1-3; D ambiguous. V lost 4 bases, J lost 0 bases, and 1 base lay in between. In germline, CDR1 is SNHLY, CDR2 FYNNEI. The length of the CDR3 is 12 residues. The CDR3 sequence is CASSGSGNTIYF. Here the CDR3 DNA reads TGTGCCAGCAGTGGCTCTGGAAACACCATATATTTT.

The chain recombines TRBV6-5 with TRBJ1-1; D remains unclear. The CDR3 totals 16 residues. The germline CDR1 and CDR2 sequences are MNHEY and SVGAGI. The V and J ends lost 2 bases and 4 bases respectively, with 17 bases between them. CDR3 DNA sequence: TGTGCCAGCAGTTACAAAGGGCTTGGGATAGGCACTGAAGCTTTCTTT. Translated: CASSYKGLGIGTEAFF.